These 9 T cell receptor beta chains were all obtained from the same sample, sequenced in a study of T-cell reconstitution after alpha-beta-depleted transplantation in children. Unique molecular identifiers featured in how the TCRbeta library was prepared. A single record per CDR3 protein comes from TCRdb applying MiXCR to the PCR reads. The table has some 550,000 distinct CDR3 sequences, 23% seen once. Sequencing used PBMCs, mostly from graft donor cells, obtained 360 days after TCRalphabeta/CD19-depleted stem cell transplant. These receptors were obtained from a boy less than two years old who had a stem cell transplant for acute myeloid leukemia, so the T cells may come from the graft donor.

The chain employs TRBV12-3 or TRBV12-4 and TRBJ2-7, with 8 nucleotides matching TRBD1. This CDR3 contains 13 residues. Trimming took 6 bases from V and 5 from J; bases not matched to a gene: 6. This chain's CDR3 is CASRPDRVNEQYF. The DNA for the CDR3 is TGTGCCAGCAGACCGGACAGGGTAAACGAGCAGTACTTC.

The chain uses TRBV6-1 and TRBJ2-3; 11 bases agree with TRBD2. After removal of 3 bases from V and 3 bases from J, the junction contained 2 bases not matched to a gene. CDR1 and CDR2 from the germline V gene are MNHNS and SASEGT. This CDR3 region has 15 residues. CDR3 nucleotide sequence: TGTGCCAGCAGTGAGACTAGCGGGGATACAGATACGCAGTATTTT. Translated, it gives CASSETSGDTDTQYF.

This clonotype was recorded at least ten times. The chain couples TRBV20-1 to TRBJ1-1; D gene unclear. The CDR3 has 10 amino acids. CDR1 and CDR2 from the germline V gene are DFQATT and SNEGSKA (reference sequence). The V and J ends lost 3 bases and 10 bases respectively, with 9 bases between them. CDR3 DNA sequence: TGCAGTGCTAGGAAAGAAGGAGCTTTCTTT. The encoded protein is CSARKEGAFF.

This clonotype was detected only a few times. This chain links TRBV5-6 with TRBJ2-7, with D perhaps TRBD2 (5 bases). Between the trimmed V and J ends, which lost 0 bases and 3 bases, there was a span of 22 bases. This CDR3 has 18 residues. Per germline, CDR1 SGHDT and CDR2 YYEEEE. The CDR3, as DNA: TGTGCCAGCAGCTTGGTAGATTGGGGTCGGAGGATATACTACGAGCAGTACTTC. Its translation is CASSLVDWGRRIYYEQYF. Based on the CDR3 plus reference TRBV5-6 and TRBJ2-7, the full variable domain is DAGVTQSPTHLIKTRGQQVTLRCSPKSGHDTVSWYQQALGQGPQFIFQYYEEEERQRGNFPDRFSGHQFPNYSSELNVNALLLGDSALYLCASSLVDWGRRIYYEQYFGPGTRLTVT.

This clonotype appeared a few times. This sequence joins TRBV20-1 and TRBJ2-2; a weak D match, TRBD1 (6 bases). Germline values: CDR1 DFQATT, CDR2 SNEGSKA (reference sequence). This CDR3 spans 13 amino acids. V shed 0 bases and J shed 6 bases, with 8 bases lying between them. This chain's CDR3 is CSAREKGAGELFF. Here the CDR3 DNA reads TGCAGTGCTAGAGAAAAGGGGGCCGGGGAGCTGTTTTTT.

This chain connects TRBV29-1 to TRBJ1-4; the D gene is possibly TRBD1 (5 bases). The V end was cut by 7 bases, the J end by 7 bases, with 13 bases between. This CDR3 contains 12 residues. Germline CDR1 is SQVTM and CDR2 is ANQGSEA. For the CDR3, the DNA is TGCAGCGGGAGGGGCATGGGTGAAAAACTGTTTTTT. Protein sequence: CSGRGMGEKLFF.

The chain combines TRBV20-1 with TRBJ1-6; 7 bases fit TRBD1. CDR1 DFQATT and CDR2 SNEGSKA come from the germline V gene (reference sequence). The CDR3 has 16 residues. V shed 0 bases, J shed 0 bases, and the junction held 2 bases outside the gene matches. This CDR3 is CSARDRQGSYNSPLHF. The CDR3 nucleotides are TGCAGTGCTAGAGATCGACAGGGCTCCTATAATTCACCCCTCCACTTT.

The genes are TRBV18 and TRBJ2-7; 12 positions match TRBD1. Germline assignment: CDR1 KGHSH and CDR2 LQKENI. There are 14 residues in the CDR3. Trimming removed 3 bases from V and 5 bases from J; junction bases left unmatched: 2. The CDR3 spells CASSPGTGGHEQYF. CDR3 nucleotides: TGTGCCAGCTCACCCGGGACAGGGGGCCACGAGCAGTACTTC.

CDR3: CASTSTGGHGYTF. The CDR3 coding sequence is TGTGCCAGCACCTCCACAGGGGGTCATGGCTACACCTTC. The chain links TRBV12-3 or TRBV12-4 to TRBJ1-2; 8 bases match TRBD1. The CDR3 extends over 13 amino acids. Trimming removed 7 bases from V and 6 bases from J; junction bases left unmatched: 7.